This record concerns one TCR beta chain sequence. Its antigen is unknown. This record comes from a study of CD8+ T cells in alopecia areata. General study results and limits: Both scalp clonality and the expanded CD8+ clones among the top 100 showed a significant decrease with tofacitinib.

Treatment given: oral pan-JAK inhibitor, 5-10 mg twice daily. Investigators isolated RNA and reverse transcribed it into cDNA to act as the sequencing template. The data were produced by immunoSEQ multiplex PCR, yet TCRdb's version contains in-frame clones alone and is incomplete. In the table there are roughly 200,000 clones, around 43% of which are singletons. Germline V lookup: CDR1 GTSNPN, CDR2 SVGIG (reference sequence). Trimming took 2 bases from V and 6 from J; bases not matched to a gene: 12. This CDR3 is built from 18 residues. Sequences were derived from CD4+ T cells sorted from blood, sampled around week 36, from a patient treated with tofacitinib. The sequence was obtained from a human donor with alopecia areata. The chain joins TRBV30 to TRBJ2-2; TRBD2 matches 13 bases. The CDR3 nucleotides are TGTGCCTGGAGTACCCAAAGGGGGACTAGCGGGATGGCCGGGGAGCTGTTTTTT. Translating it yields CAWSTQRGTSGMAGELFF.